The 25 T cell receptor beta chains given below trace back to one sample, sequenced in a study of siplizumab effects on memory and regulatory T cells. TCRdb's copy holds only in-frame clones and misses some; the assay was immunoSEQ multiplex PCR. The sample includes some 100,000 clones, roughly 94% of them seen just once. Sequences were obtained from Tregs sorted from blood. The receptor source for this set is a human donor in good health.

The chain employs TRBV6-4 and TRBJ2-2, with 10 bases fitting TRBD1. The CDR3 extends over 14 amino acids. V gave up 6 bases and J gave up 6 bases; unmatched junction bases: 4. CDR1 and CDR2 (germline): MRHNA, SNTAGT. For the CDR3, the DNA is TGTGCCAGCAGACCGGGACAGGGGTCCGGGGAGCTGTTTTTT. Translating it yields CASRPGQGSGELFF.

The chain uses TRBV5-4 and TRBJ2-2; 7 bases align to TRBD1. CDR1 and CDR2 (germline): SGHNT, YYREEE (reference sequence). J was trimmed by 8 bases and V by 9 bases; bases with no gene match: 10. The length of the CDR3 is 13 residues. The CDR3 nucleotides are TGTGCCACCACAGGGGTAGGCGGGGGGGAGCTGTTTTTT. Residues: CATTGVGGGELFF.

The CDR3 DNA follows: TGCGCCAGCAGTGAACCGGCTAGCGGGAGCTGGGAGCAGTTCTTC. This sequence encodes CASSEPASGSWEQFF. The V and J genes are TRBV10-2 and TRBJ2-1; TRBD2 matches 10 bases. The CDR3 extends over 15 amino acids. The germline gives CDR1 WSHSY, CDR2 SAAADI. Trimming removed 3 bases from V and 10 bases from J; junction bases left unmatched: 9.

The V and J genes are TRBV10-3 and TRBJ2-5; the match to TRBD2 covers 10 bases. V lost 5 bases to trimming and J lost 9 bases; unmatched junction nucleotides: 36. This CDR3 has 23 amino acids. Per germline, CDR1 ENHRY and CDR2 SYGVKD. For the CDR3, the DNA is TGTGCCATCAGTCGTTTTTTTCCGGGACAGGTGAGGACTAGCGGAGAGGGGGGAAGGGCCCAGTACTTC. It translates to CAISRFFPGQVRTSGEGGRAQYF.

This chain connects TRBV28 to TRBJ1-5, with D uncertain. CDR1 and CDR2 from the germline V gene are MDHEN and SYDVKM. The CDR3 length is 12 residues. V was cut by 7 bases and J by 7 bases, with 11 bases left in between. CDR3 coding DNA: TGTGCCAGCATTAGATCGGGGCAGCCCCAGCATTTT. Protein sequence: CASIRSGQPQHF. Based on the CDR3 plus reference TRBV28 and TRBJ1-5, the full variable domain is DVKVTQSSRYLVKRTGEKVFLECVQDMDHENMFWYRQDPGLGLRLIYFSYDVKMKEKGDIPEGYSVSREKKERFSLILESASTNQTSMYLCASIRSGQPQHFGDGTRLSIL.

The chain is built from TRBV10-1 and TRBJ2-7, with D possibly being TRBD2 (6 bases). The length of the CDR3 is 14 residues. CDR1 and CDR2 (germline): WNHNN, SYGVQD (reference sequence). Trimming cost V 4 bases and J 5 bases, with 15 bases left between them. The CDR3: CASSGKDYDDEQYF. In DNA form, the CDR3 reads TGCGCCAGCAGTGGCAAGGACTACGATGACGAGCAGTACTTC.

The chain links TRBV28 to TRBJ2-3; weak D call: TRBD2 (6 bases). Trimming stripped 10 bases from V and 3 bases from J, with 14 bases between. Germline V CDR1 and CDR2: MDHEN, SYDVKM. This CDR3 comprises 13 residues. CDR3 nucleotide sequence: TGTGCCATTGGGAGGCCGGGGACAGATACGCAGTATTTT. Protein: CAIGRPGTDTQYF.

The chain links TRBV18 to TRBJ1-4, with no clear D. V lost 4 bases, J lost 1 base, and 13 bases lay in between. CDR1 is KGHSH and CDR2 is LQKENI in the germline V gene. The CDR3 has 16 residues. The CDR3, as DNA: TGTGCCAGCTCACTTTGGGGTCGCGGAACTAATGAAAAACTGTTTTTT. Residues: CASSLWGRGTNEKLFF. Drawing the rest from reference TRBV18 and TRBJ1-4, the complete variable domain is NAGVMQNPRHLVRRRGQEARLRCSPMKGHSHVYWYRQLPEEGLKFMVYLQKENIIDESGMPKERFSAEFPKEGPSILRIQQVVRGDSAAYFCASSLWGRGTNEKLFFGSGTQLSVL.

The chain's CDR3 is CASSLTVTGTDTQYF. Written as DNA, the CDR3 is TGTGCCAGCAGCCTGACTGTGACTGGCACAGATACGCAGTATTTT. The rearrangement joins TRBV7-3 to TRBJ2-3; no firm D call. This CDR3 spans 15 amino acids. V was clipped by 5 bases and J by 1 base, with 13 bases between them. Germline V CDR1 and CDR2: SGHTA, FQGTGA.

The chain carries TRBV29-1 and TRBJ2-7; D is undetermined. CDR3 length equals 12 residues. Germline V gene sequence: CDR1 SQVTM, CDR2 ANQGSEA. V was cut by 4 bases and J by 0 bases, with 7 bases left in between. The CDR3 region is CSVAGSSYEQYF. The DNA of the CDR3 is TGCAGCGTTGCGGGTAGCTCCTACGAGCAGTACTTC.

This rearrangement joins TRBV7-3 to TRBJ2-1, with 8 bases matching TRBD2. CDR1 and CDR2 from the germline V gene are SGHTA and FQGTGA. CDR3 length: 15 residues. After removal of 2 bases from V and 8 bases from J, the junction contained 8 bases not matched to a gene. The CDR3 nucleotides read TGTGCCAGCAGCTTAGGTGAGGGACTAGTTTATGAGCAGTTCTTC. This gives the protein CASSLGEGLVYEQFF.

This clone was seen a single time. V gene TRBV9 combines with J gene TRBJ2-3; D may be TRBD2 (6 bases). Germline lookup yields CDR1 SGDLS and CDR2 YYNGEE. The CDR3 contains 16 residues. V was cut by 0 bases and J by 0 bases, with 11 bases left in between. The CDR3 region has the DNA TGTGCCAGCAGCGTAGGGTGGGCGGGAAGCACAGATACGCAGTATTTT. This translates into CASSVGWAGSTDTQYF.

This clone was recorded only once. The chain carries TRBV10-3 and TRBJ2-7; D unresolved. This CDR3 has 12 amino acids. Germline loops: CDR1 ENHRY, CDR2 SYGVKD. Trimming left V 6 bases short and J 4 bases short, with 10 bases between. The CDR3 loop reads CAISPTQYEQYF. Here the CDR3 DNA reads TGTGCCATCAGCCCGACACAATACGAGCAGTACTTC.

This chain joins TRBV28 and TRBJ1-5, with D perhaps TRBD1 (6 bases). Trimming pared 6 bases from V and 3 bases from J, leaving 18 bases between. This CDR3 has 16 amino acids. Germline lookup yields CDR1 MDHEN and CDR2 SYDVKM. The CDR3 DNA reads TGTGCCAGCAGCCCAGAATACAGGGTGGTCAATCAGCCCCAGCATTTT. Amino acids: CASSPEYRVVNQPQHF.

The chain carries TRBV5-1 and TRBJ1-5; 8 nucleotides align to TRBD1. V lost 3 bases and J lost 6; bases outside the gene matches: 14. Germline V gives CDR1 SGHRS, CDR2 YFSETQ. CDR3 length: 17 residues. The CDR3 nucleotides are TGCGCCAGCAGCTCAAGGACAGGACAGGGTAAGATTCAGCCCCAGCATTTT. Translated, it gives CASSSRTGQGKIQPQHF.

The chain links TRBV27 to TRBJ1-6; D is uncertain. Trimming shortened V by 4 bases and J by 13 bases, and 8 bases separated the two germline ends. Looked up from germline, CDR1 is MNHEY and CDR2 is SMNVEV (reference sequence). This CDR3 is built from 11 residues. The CDR3 DNA sequence: TGTGCCAGCAGTTCTGTTGGCCCCCTCCACTTT. This gives the protein CASSSVGPLHF.

This clone showed up just a few times. V gene TRBV9 combines with J gene TRBJ1-2; the D is unclear. Trimming cost V 1 base and J 0 bases, with 10 bases left between them. Germline lookup yields CDR1 SGDLS and CDR2 YYNGEE. The CDR3 loop spans 15 amino acids. The CDR3 sequence: CASSVSSFPNYGYTF. CDR3 DNA: TGTGCCAGCAGCGTAAGCAGTTTCCCTAACTATGGCTACACCTTC.

The chain uses TRBV19 and TRBJ1-1; 8 bases align to TRBD1. This CDR3 contains 15 residues. Trimming took 9 bases from V and 1 from J; bases not matched to a gene: 10. Germline CDR1 LNHDA, CDR2 SQIVND (reference sequence). CDR3 residues: CASSDRGRPNTEAFF. The CDR3 nucleotides are TGTGCCAGCAGCGACAGGGGCAGGCCGAACACTGAAGCTTTCTTT.

The chain carries TRBV5-1 and TRBJ2-5, with D possibly TRBD2 on 6 matching bases. The CDR3 totals 16 residues. V was trimmed by 4 bases and J by 5 bases, leaving 21 bases between them. Germline V gives CDR1 SGHRS, CDR2 YFSETQ. CDR3 protein: CASSRGGASSYETQYF. CDR3 in DNA: TGCGCCAGCAGCAGAGGAGGGGCATCCTCTTATGAGACCCAGTACTTC.

This rearrangement joins TRBV12-5 to TRBJ2-3, with 8 bases that match TRBD2. Germline-derived CDR1 and CDR2 are LGHNT and FRNRAP. The J segment lost 2 bases and the V segment lost 0 bases, leaving 7 bases of the junction unmatched. This CDR3 is 17 amino acids long. The CDR3 is CASGLVLGSGITDTQYF. As DNA, the CDR3 is TGTGCTAGTGGTTTGGTACTGGGTAGCGGGATCACAGATACGCAGTATTTT.

This clone showed up just once. The chain carries TRBV6-1 and TRBJ1-5; D may be TRBD1 (5 bases). The CDR3 is 13 amino acids. The germline V gene encodes CDR1 MNHNS and CDR2 SASEGT. Trimming left V 5 bases short and J 6 bases short, with 11 bases between. Here the CDR3 reads CASSPQGVQPQHF. CDR3 in DNA: TGTGCCAGCAGTCCTCAGGGTGTTCAGCCCCAGCATTTT.

A few counts support this clone. This chain joins TRBV2 and TRBJ2-7; D gene unclear. Trimming cost V 4 bases and J 5 bases, with 18 bases left between them. Germline V CDR1 and CDR2: SNHLY, FYNNEI. The CDR3 is 15 residues long. CDR3 region: CASSVGRAAPHEQYF. CDR3 in DNA: TGTGCCAGCAGTGTGGGTCGGGCCGCGCCCCACGAGCAGTACTTC.

The chain combines TRBV18 with TRBJ2-5; D is unclear. With 3 bases removed from V and 4 bases from J, the gap between germline ends came to 15 bases. The CDR3 is 15 residues long. In germline, CDR1 is KGHSH, CDR2 LQKENI. Written as DNA, the CDR3 is TGTGCCAGCTCACCTTCGGTGGGTAGCTCAGAGACCCAGTACTTC. It yields the protein CASSPSVGSSETQYF. The full variable domain, in which reference TRBV18 and TRBJ2-5 provide the parts outside the CDR3, is NAGVMQNPRHLVRRRGQEARLRCSPMKGHSHVYWYRQLPEEGLKFMVYLQKENIIDESGMPKERFSAEFPKEGPSILRIQQVVRGDSAAYFCASSPSVGSSETQYFGPGTRLLVL.

V usage is TRBV11-1 and J usage is TRBJ2-1; tentatively, D is TRBD2 (6 bases). In germline, CDR1 is SGHAT, CDR2 FQDESV (reference sequence). The germline V and J ends were trimmed by 5 bases and 4 bases, with 18 bases remaining between them. The CDR3 loop spans 16 amino acids. As DNA, the CDR3 is TGTGCCAGCAGCGCATTGGCGGGATTGCGATACAATGAGCAGTTCTTC. Translation gives CASSALAGLRYNEQFF.

The rearrangement uses TRBV7-6 and TRBJ2-7; 7 nucleotides agree with TRBD2. This CDR3 is built from 15 residues. J was trimmed by 3 bases and V by 5 bases; bases with no gene match: 10. Germline values: CDR1 SGHVS, CDR2 FNYEAQ. CDR3 region: CASSQEAGRHYEQYF. CDR3 sequence (DNA): TGTGCCAGCAGCCAGGAAGCGGGAAGACACTACGAGCAGTACTTC.